A selection of T cell receptor beta chains follows, all from one sample in a study of beta chain features in type 1 diabetes. Method: immunoSEQ multiplex PCR; TCRdb's copy keeps in-frame clones and lacks some. The data hold around 290,000 clones, with about 7.8% observed a single time. Source material: central memory CD4+ T cells from blood. The receptors originated from a woman aged 18-30 years in good health. CDR3s include the opening cysteine and the closing phenylalanine or tryptophan. A D gene is named only where the DNA matches it firmly. Clone size is not always given. Where it is, it says once, few, many or a class for expanded clones.

v_call: TRBV30; clone_size: NA; j_call: TRBJ1-4; d_call: NA; cdr3_aa: CAWSVRGTSNEKLFF; cdr3_nt: TGTGCCTGGAGTGTACGGGGGACCTCTAATGAAAAACTGTTTTTT
v_call: TRBV14; clone_size: NA; j_call: TRBJ1-1; d_call: NA; cdr3_aa: CASSRLGSTEAFF; cdr3_nt: TGTGCCAGCAGCCGGTTGGGATCGACTGAAGCTTTCTTT
v_call: TRBV4-3; clone_size: NA; j_call: TRBJ1-5; d_call: NA; cdr3_aa: CASSQGSGIQPQHF; cdr3_nt: TGCGCCAGCAGCCAAGGGTCGGGGATTCAGCCCCAGCATTTT
v_call: TRBV9; clone_size: NA; j_call: TRBJ2-2; d_call: TRBD2; cdr3_aa: CASCRGLAGTGELFF; cdr3_nt: TGTGCCAGCTGCCGGGGACTAGCGGGGACCGGGGAGCTGTTTTTT
v_call: TRBV4-1; clone_size: NA; j_call: TRBJ2-3; d_call: NA; cdr3_aa: CASSQVRDTQYF; cdr3_nt: TGCGCCAGCAGCCAAGTTAGAGATACGCAGTATTTT
v_call: TRBV7-9; clone_size: few; j_call: TRBJ2-3; d_call: TRBD2; cdr3_aa: CASSETRTSGSTDTQYF; cdr3_nt: TGTGCCAGCAGCGAGACCCGGACTAGCGGGAGCACAGATACGCAGTATTTT
v_call: TRBV9; clone_size: few; j_call: TRBJ2-3; d_call: NA; cdr3_aa: CASSAWDVGTDTQYF; cdr3_nt: TGTGCCAGCAGCGCATGGGATGTCGGCACAGATACGCAGTATTTT
v_call: TRBV7-2; clone_size: NA; j_call: TRBJ2-5; d_call: NA; cdr3_aa: CASSEGVRETQYF; cdr3_nt: TGTGCCAGCAGCGAGGGGGTTAGGGAGACCCAGTACTTC
v_call: TRBV7-2; clone_size: few; j_call: TRBJ1-4; d_call: NA; cdr3_aa: CASSRTGGKLFF; cdr3_nt: TGTGCCAGCAGCCGCACCGGGGGGAAACTGTTTTTT
v_call: TRBV5-6; clone_size: NA; j_call: TRBJ1-2; d_call: NA; cdr3_aa: CASSPQGFKHGYTF; cdr3_nt: TGTGCCAGCAGCCCCCAGGGGTTCAAGCATGGCTACACCTTC
v_call: TRBV7-3; clone_size: NA; j_call: TRBJ2-5; d_call: TRBD2; cdr3_aa: CASQVAGGPLETQYF; cdr3_nt: TGTGCCAGCCAAGTAGCGGGAGGGCCTCTTGAGACCCAGTACTTC
v_call: TRBV6-5; clone_size: NA; j_call: TRBJ1-4; d_call: NA; cdr3_aa: CASSSRGSGEKLFF; cdr3_nt: TGTGCCAGCAGTTCAAGGGGGTCCGGTGAAAAACTGTTTTTT
v_call: TRBV9; clone_size: few; j_call: TRBJ1-1; d_call: NA; cdr3_aa: CASSEGRSNTEAFF; cdr3_nt: TGTGCCAGCAGCGAAGGACGGTCGAACACTGAAGCTTTCTTT
v_call: TRBV14; clone_size: few; j_call: TRBJ2-1; d_call: NA; cdr3_aa: CASSQVAGRKGYNEQFF; cdr3_nt: TGTGCCAGCAGCCAAGTTGCAGGCCGAAAAGGATACAATGAGCAGTTCTTC
v_call: TRBV18; clone_size: NA; j_call: TRBJ2-5; d_call: TRBD1; cdr3_aa: CASSRVGTAKQETQYF; cdr3_nt: TGTGCCAGCTCACGGGTCGGGACAGCCAAACAAGAGACCCAGTACTTC
v_call: TRBV7-9; clone_size: few; j_call: TRBJ1-6; d_call: NA; cdr3_aa: CASSQAPNSPLHF; cdr3_nt: TGTGCCAGCAGCCAAGCACCCAATTCACCCCTCCACTTT
v_call: TRBV4-1; clone_size: NA; j_call: TRBJ2-2; d_call: TRBD1; cdr3_aa: CASSQVPGGTGELFF; cdr3_nt: TGCGCCAGCAGCCAAGTGCCAGGGGGCACCGGGGAGCTGTTTTTT
v_call: TRBV2; clone_size: many; j_call: TRBJ1-1; d_call: NA; cdr3_aa: CASTINRGIGEAFF; cdr3_nt: TGTGCCAGCACTATCAACCGGGGCATCGGTGAAGCTTTCTTT
v_call: TRBV21-1; clone_size: few; j_call: TRBJ2-2; d_call: NA; cdr3_aa: CASNNHSNTGELFF; cdr3_nt: TGTGCCAGCAACAATCATTCGAACACCGGGGAGCTGTTTTTT
v_call: TRBV4-3; clone_size: NA; j_call: TRBJ2-3; d_call: NA; cdr3_aa: CASSQYIRGGRRGTDTQYF; cdr3_nt: TGCGCCAGCAGCCAATATATACGAGGGGGGCGCCGGGGCACAGATACGCAGTATTTT
v_call: TRBV6-5; clone_size: NA; j_call: TRBJ1-2; d_call: NA; cdr3_aa: CASSRGGSRNYGYTF; cdr3_nt: TGTGCCAGCAGTCGGGGTGGTTCGAGGAACTATGGCTACACCTTC
v_call: TRBV4-3; clone_size: NA; j_call: TRBJ2-1; d_call: NA; cdr3_aa: CASSQVSGGSAYNEQFF; cdr3_nt: TGCGCCAGCAGCCAAGTTAGTGGTGGCTCGGCCTACAATGAGCAGTTCTTC
v_call: TRBV2; clone_size: few; j_call: TRBJ2-6; d_call: NA; cdr3_aa: CASSTLRQSGANVLTF; cdr3_nt: TGTGCCAGCAGTACCTTACGACAGTCTGGGGCCAACGTCCTGACTTTC